This T cell receptor beta chain was profiled in a study of blood T cell repertoires in COVID-19. Study-level information: Acute and convalescent COVID-19 specimens originated in the United States, Italy and Spain. Sources were T cells, B-cell-depleted T cells, or PBMCs; the material itself was cDNA or gDNA.

Produced via immunoSEQ multiplex PCR; TCRdb's table is partial and in-frame only. The sample gives 100,000 or so clones, around 74% of which show up once; 19% is in the top ten. Only one count was recorded for this clone. Germline values: CDR1 SQVTM, CDR2 ANQGSEA. This CDR3 spans 13 amino acids. V lost 6 bases, J lost 2 bases, and 8 bases lay in between. The chain couples TRBV29-1 to TRBJ2-6; TRBD2 might be the D (6 bases). This TCR was sampled from a woman aged 70-85 years with acute or convalescent COVID-19. Material: peripheral blood. The CDR3 loop reads CSVEGTGANVLTF. The CDR3 coding sequence is TGCAGCGTGGAGGGAACTGGGGCCAACGTCCTGACTTTC.